Described below is a single T cell receptor (beta chain) sequence and its context. The sample belongs to a study of technical replicates of blood from a handful of donors. Using immunoSEQ multiplex PCR, the repertoire was profiled, and TCRdb retains in-frame clones only, with some absent. In the table there are fewer than 15,000 clones, about 80% of which are singletons. Looked up from germline, CDR1 is LGHNA and CDR2 is YNFKEQ. The CDR3 loop spans 15 amino acids. J was trimmed by 7 bases and V by 0 bases; bases with no gene match: 9. Sequencing was carried out using PBMCs. The sequence was collected from a human donor in good health. This chain uses TRBV4-2 with TRBJ2-7; 7 nucleotides match TRBD2. The CDR3: CASSQDGGGPEEQYF. CDR3 nucleotides: TGTGCCAGCAGCCAAGATGGGGGAGGGCCGGAGGAGCAGTACTTC.